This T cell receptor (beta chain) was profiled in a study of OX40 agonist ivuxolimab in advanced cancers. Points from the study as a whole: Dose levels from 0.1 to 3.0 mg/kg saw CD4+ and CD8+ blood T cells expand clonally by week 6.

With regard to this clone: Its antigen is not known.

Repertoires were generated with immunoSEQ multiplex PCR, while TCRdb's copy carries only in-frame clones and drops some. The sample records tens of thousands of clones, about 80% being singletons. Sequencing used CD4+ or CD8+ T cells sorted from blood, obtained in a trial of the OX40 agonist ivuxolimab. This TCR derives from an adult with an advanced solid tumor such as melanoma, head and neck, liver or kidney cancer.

The CDR3 here is CASSFGRGPAYEQYF. The CDR3 DNA follows: TGCGCCAGCAGCTTCGGCAGGGGCCCCGCTTACGAGCAGTACTTC. The gene calls are TRBV5-1 and TRBJ2-5; D might be TRBD1 (6 bases). The J call may be in error: the DNA end matches TRBJ2-7 better. CDR3 length: 15 residues. Germline values: CDR1 SGHRS, CDR2 YFSETQ.